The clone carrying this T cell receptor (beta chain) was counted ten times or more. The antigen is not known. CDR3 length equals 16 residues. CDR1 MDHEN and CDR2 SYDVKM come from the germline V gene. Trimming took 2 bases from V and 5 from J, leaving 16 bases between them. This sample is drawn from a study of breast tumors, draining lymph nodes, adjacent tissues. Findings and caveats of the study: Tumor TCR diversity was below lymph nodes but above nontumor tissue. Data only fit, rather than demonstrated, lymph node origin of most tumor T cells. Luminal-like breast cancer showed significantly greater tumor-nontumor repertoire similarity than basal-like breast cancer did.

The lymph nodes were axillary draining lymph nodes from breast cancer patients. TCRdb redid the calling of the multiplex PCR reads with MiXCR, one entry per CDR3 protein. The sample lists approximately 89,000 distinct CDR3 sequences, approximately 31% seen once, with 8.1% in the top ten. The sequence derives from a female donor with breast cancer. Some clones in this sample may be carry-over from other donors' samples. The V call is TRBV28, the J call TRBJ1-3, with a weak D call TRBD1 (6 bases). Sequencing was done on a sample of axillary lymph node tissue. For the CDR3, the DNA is TGTGCCAGCAGTTTAGACCAACAGGGTGCAAGAAACACCATATATTTT. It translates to CASSLDQQGARNTIYF.